Presented here are 27 T cell receptor beta chains from one specimen sequenced in a study of cytomegalovirus exposure and HLA in healthy donors. PCR primers comprised 60 Vbeta and 13 Jbeta primers. This table comes from immunoSEQ multiplex PCR, and its TCRdb copy is limited to in-frame clones, with some not included. The repertoire holds about 150,000 clones, with approximately 80% as singletons. Sequences were obtained from PBMCs. These receptors were obtained from a woman between 40 and 55 years old in good health and CMV-seropositive.

This rearrangement joins TRBV9 to TRBJ1-6; 7 bases match TRBD1. Germline assignment: CDR1 SGDLS and CDR2 YYNGEE. This CDR3 is built from 17 residues. The junction had 6 bases not matched to a gene; V was cut back by 3 bases and J by 0 bases. CDR3 sequence reads: CASSGGTVSSYNSPLHF. The DNA for the CDR3 is TGTGCCAGCAGCGGAGGGACAGTCAGCTCCTATAATTCACCCCTCCACTTT.

The V and J genes are TRBV5-4 and TRBJ2-1; the D is unclear. Deletions cut 1 base from V and 0 bases from J, with 8 bases between. Germline loops: CDR1 SGHNT, CDR2 YYREEE (reference sequence). CDR3 length equals 15 residues. In DNA, the CDR3 is TGTGCCAGCAGCTTGACGGGTCACTCCTACAATGAGCAGTTCTTC. The encoded protein is CASSLTGHSYNEQFF.

V usage is TRBV28 and J usage is TRBJ1-3; D uncertain. Germline V CDR1 and CDR2: MDHEN, SYDVKM. Between the trimmed V and J ends, which lost 5 bases and 4 bases, there was a span of 9 bases. The CDR3 is 13 amino acids. The CDR3 here is CASSRGGGNTIYF. The CDR3 nucleotides read TGTGCCAGCAGTCGTGGTGGCGGAAACACCATATATTTT.

The rearrangement joins TRBV5-6 to TRBJ1-3; D is undetermined. The CDR3 covers 14 residues. V gave up 0 bases and J gave up 4 bases, with 8 bases separating them. Per germline, CDR1 SGHDT and CDR2 YYEEEE. The chain's CDR3 is CASSLGHSGNTIYF. The CDR3 DNA follows: TGTGCCAGCAGCTTGGGGCATTCAGGAAACACCATATATTTT. Full variable domain (missing parts from reference TRBV5-6 and TRBJ1-3): DAGVTQSPTHLIKTRGQQVTLRCSPKSGHDTVSWYQQALGQGPQFIFQYYEEEERQRGNFPDRFSGHQFPNYSSELNVNALLLGDSALYLCASSLGHSGNTIYFGEGSWLTVV.

This clone was counted a single time. CDR3 amino acids: CAASRGFNEQYF. The CDR3 region has the DNA TGTGCTGCCTCCCGGGGGTTCAACGAGCAGTACTTC. The chain is built from TRBV30 and TRBJ2-7; D perhaps matches TRBD2 (6 bases). The germline CDR1 and CDR2 sequences are GTSNPN and SVGIG (reference sequence). CDR3 size: 12 residues.

This sequence joins TRBV5-6 and TRBJ1-1, with D tentatively TRBD1 (6 bases). The V gene's germline CDR1 is SGHDT and CDR2 YYEEEE. V was clipped by 6 bases and J by 10 bases, with 25 bases between them. CDR3 length: 15 residues. The chain's CDR3 is CASTTLGAVGGGAFF. The CDR3 DNA sequence: TGTGCCAGCACTACTCTGGGGGCTGTTGGCGGTGGAGCTTTCTTT.

The chain joins TRBV7-3 to TRBJ2-7; D possibly corresponds to TRBD1 (6 bases). The ends were cut back, 2 bases at V and 5 bases at J, with 13 bases in the middle. The germline gives CDR1 SGHTA, CDR2 FQGTGA. CDR3 length: 14 residues. CDR3 nucleotide sequence: TGTGCCAGCAGCTTATCGAACAGGGACGACGAGCAGTACTTC. Translated, it gives CASSLSNRDDEQYF.

This clone showed up just a few times. The rearrangement uses TRBV2 and TRBJ1-5, with D maybe TRBD1 (5 bases). The V and J ends lost 10 bases and 1 base respectively, with 20 bases between them. This CDR3 has 16 residues. In germline, CDR1 is SNHLY, CDR2 FYNNEI. The CDR3 sequence is CATRYSGLASNQPQHF. The CDR3 bases are TGTGCCACCCGATACTCGGGACTTGCGAGCAATCAGCCCCAGCATTTT.

The gene calls are TRBV9 and TRBJ1-6; D gene ambiguous. V lost 0 bases and J lost 8, with 9 bases in between. Germline values: CDR1 SGDLS, CDR2 YYNGEE. The CDR3 spans 14 residues. The CDR3, as DNA: TGTGCCAGCAGCGTAGAGGTTGAGGATTCACCCCTCCACTTT. It is translated as CASSVEVEDSPLHF.

The chain has TRBV4-1 and TRBJ1-5; tentative D call: TRBD1 (5 bases). V dropped 0 bases and J dropped 0 bases, with 9 bases sitting between them. Looked up from germline, CDR1 is MGHRA and CDR2 is YSYEKL. CDR3 length equals 16 residues. CDR3 in DNA: TGCGCCAGCAGCCAAGATCCAGGGAATAGCAATCAGCCCCAGCATTTT. Residues: CASSQDPGNSNQPQHF.

J is TRBJ1-2 and V is TRBV5-5; tentative D call: TRBD1 (6 bases). The CDR3 contains 16 residues. The ends were cut back, 0 bases at V and 4 bases at J, with 16 bases in the middle. CDR1 SGHKS and CDR2 YYEKEE come from the germline V gene (reference sequence). For the CDR3, the DNA is TGTGCCAGCAGCTTGGATTATCGGACACAGGGCTATGGCTACACCTTC. Translated: CASSLDYRTQGYGYTF.

This sequence joins TRBV9 and TRBJ2-2, with TRBD2 identical over 12 bases. The germline gives CDR1 SGDLS, CDR2 YYNGEE. V shed 7 bases and J 0 bases; nucleotides not matched to a gene: 7. The CDR3 spans 17 residues. CDR3 protein: CASSPSGGATNTGELFF. The CDR3 nucleotides read TGTGCCAGCTCTCCTAGCGGGGGGGCAACGAACACCGGGGAGCTGTTTTTT.

This clone appeared a few times. This chain connects TRBV4-3 to TRBJ2-3; 11 bases line up with TRBD2. The CDR3 sequence is 15 residues long. Germline values: CDR1 LGHNA, CDR2 YSLEER. V trimming: 0 bases; J trimming: 8 bases; junction bases outside the gene matches: 4. Written as DNA, the CDR3 is TGCGCCAGCAGCCAAGAACTACTAGCGGGGGTTACGCAGTATTTT. Its protein product is CASSQELLAGVTQYF.

V is TRBV7-6 and J is TRBJ2-3, with D uncertain. The CDR3 runs 13 residues. Trimming shortened V by 5 bases and J by 6 bases, and 12 bases separated the two germline ends. Germline-derived CDR1 and CDR2 are SGHVS and FNYEAQ. CDR3 residues: CASSTLAPDTQYF. The CDR3 bases are TGTGCCAGCAGCACTCTCGCCCCGGATACGCAGTATTTT.

The rearrangement uses TRBV7-9 and TRBJ2-4; 8 nucleotides line up with TRBD2. From germline, CDR1 is SEHNR and CDR2 FQNEAQ (reference sequence). The V and J ends lost 4 bases and 1 base, in that order; junction bases with no gene match: 6. The CDR3 extends over 16 amino acids. CDR3 sequence (DNA): TGTGCCAGCAGCTCCACGGGGGGGCCTGCCAAAAACATTCAGTACTTC. Translation gives CASSSTGGPAKNIQYF.

This chain uses TRBV5-1 with TRBJ2-3, with 11 bases identical to TRBD1. The CDR3 sequence is 17 residues long. V gave up 0 bases and J gave up 5 bases; unmatched junction bases: 8. CDR1 and CDR2 from the germline V gene are SGHRS and YFSETQ. The CDR3 is CASSLDGQGALRDTQYF. The CDR3 region has the DNA TGCGCCAGCAGCTTGGATGGACAGGGGGCATTGCGAGATACGCAGTATTTT.

The chain uses TRBV4-1 and TRBJ2-5, with D possibly TRBD1 on 6 matching bases. V lost 4 bases, J lost 4 bases, and 13 bases lay in between. CDR3 length: 14 residues. Per the germline V gene, CDR1 is MGHRA and CDR2 is YSYEKL. The CDR3: CASSRRQDRETQYF. The CDR3 coding sequence is TGCGCCAGCAGCCGCAGACAGGATCGAGAGACCCAGTACTTC.

The V call is TRBV14, the J call TRBJ1-1; D ambiguous. The V end lost 3 bases, the J end lost 1 base, and 9 bases lay between the germline ends. The length of the CDR3 is 14 residues. CDR1 is SGHDN, CDR2 FVKESK, per germline. CDR3 amino acids: CASSQYQENTEAFF. The DNA of the CDR3 is TGTGCCAGCAGCCAGTATCAGGAGAACACTGAAGCTTTCTTT. Together with reference TRBV14 and TRBJ1-1, the CDR3 gives the full variable domain: EAGVTQFPSHSVIEKGQTVTLRCDPISGHDNLYWYRRVMGKEIKFLLHFVKESKQDESGMPNNRFLAERTGGTYSTLKVQPAELEDSGVYFCASSQYQENTEAFFGQGTRLTVV.

The rearrangement uses TRBV5-1 and TRBJ1-1; TRBD1 aligns across 8 bases. This CDR3 contains 16 residues. Trimming removed 0 bases from V and 6 bases from J; junction bases left unmatched: 10. Germline V gene data show CDR1 as SGHRS and CDR2 as YFSETQ. The CDR3 region has the DNA TGCGCCAGCAGCTTGGGAACTGGACAGGGTTCGGCTGAAGCTTTCTTT. Its protein product is CASSLGTGQGSAEAFF.

This sequence joins TRBV28 and TRBJ1-2, with TRBD1 matching over 8 bases. The V gene's germline CDR1 is MDHEN and CDR2 SYDVKM. There are 14 residues in the CDR3. Germline trimming cut 4 bases from V and 3 bases from J; bases unmatched to any gene: 4. CDR3 nucleotide sequence: TGTGCCAGCAGTTACGGGACAGGAGACTATGGCTACACCTTC. Protein: CASSYGTGDYGYTF.

The chain couples TRBV19 to TRBJ2-1, with 10 bases that match TRBD2. V was pared by 2 bases and J by 6 bases, with 10 bases of the junction left unmatched. There are 17 residues in the CDR3. The germline CDR1 and CDR2 sequences are LNHDA and SQIVND (reference sequence). In DNA, the CDR3 is TGTGCCAGTAGTATATCCGGGACTAGCGTGTGGGCCAATGAGCAGTTCTTC. This translates into CASSISGTSVWANEQFF.

The chain is built from TRBV11-3 and TRBJ2-7; weak D call: TRBD1 (5 bases). Germline assignment: CDR1 SGHNT and CDR2 YENEEA. The CDR3 is 13 amino acids. Trimming cost V 0 bases and J 9 bases, with 12 bases left between them. The CDR3 loop is CASSLDRGAVQYF. Here the CDR3 DNA reads TGTGCCAGCAGCTTAGATCGTGGGGCGGTGCAGTACTTC. Drawing the rest from reference TRBV11-3 and TRBJ2-7, the complete variable domain is EAGVVQSPRYKIIEKKQPVAFWCNPISGHNTLYWYLQNLGQGPELLIRYENEEAVDDSQLPKDRFSAERLKGVDSTLKIQPAELGDSAVYLCASSLDRGAVQYFGPGTRLTVT.

There are a few counts of this clone. The chain carries TRBV6-1 and TRBJ2-2; TRBD2 matches 12 bases. Trimming removed 4 bases from V and 0 bases from J; junction bases left unmatched: 3. The germline V gene has CDR1 MNHNS and CDR2 SASEGT. CDR3 length equals 17 residues. CDR3 sequence reads: CASSVASGGANTGELFF. The CDR3 nucleotides are TGTGCCAGCAGTGTGGCTAGCGGGGGGGCGAACACCGGGGAGCTGTTTTTT.

The chain carries TRBV11-2 and TRBJ2-4; D perhaps matches TRBD2 (5 bases). In germline, CDR1 is SGHAT, CDR2 FQNNGV. This CDR3 comprises 18 residues. V lost 1 base and J 0 bases, leaving 16 bases between the germline ends. Written as DNA, the CDR3 is TGTGCCAGCAGCTTAGTAGCGCCGGGGAGTATAGCCAAAAACATTCAGTACTTC. This codes for CASSLVAPGSIAKNIQYF.

The genes are TRBV28 and TRBJ1-3, with no clear D. The CDR3 has 12 amino acids. Germline lookup yields CDR1 MDHEN and CDR2 SYDVKM. V lost 3 bases to trimming and J lost 9 bases, with 9 bases between them. In DNA form, the CDR3 reads TGTGCCAGCAGTTTCCCCCCCGGCACCATATATTTT. Residues: CASSFPPGTIYF.

The chain couples TRBV5-1 to TRBJ1-6, with 7 bases aligning to TRBD1. The CDR3 length is 15 residues. The ends lost 0 bases at V and 6 bases at J; junction bases unmatched: 3. Germline CDR1 SGHRS, CDR2 YFSETQ. The CDR3 DNA reads TGCGCCAGCAGCTTGGTACAGGGGAGTAATTCACCCCTCCACTTT. Translating gives CASSLVQGSNSPLHF. Full variable domain (rest looked up from reference TRBV5-1 and TRBJ1-6): KAGVTQTPRYLIKTRGQQVTLSCSPISGHRSVSWYQQTPGQGLQFLFEYFSETQRNKGNFPGRFSGRQFSNSRSEMNVSTLELGDSALYLCASSLVQGSNSPLHFGNGTRLTVT.

This chain joins TRBV25-1 and TRBJ1-2; possibly TRBD1 for D (5 bases). Germline values: CDR1 MGHDK, CDR2 SYGVNS. V was clipped by 6 bases and J by 7 bases, with 12 bases between them. The CDR3 loop spans 12 amino acids. CDR3 coding DNA: TGTGCCAGCAGACAAACAGGAGCTGGCTACACCTTC. Translating it yields CASRQTGAGYTF.